This passage covers 13 T cell receptor beta chains from one sample sequenced in a study of T-cell memory formation after mild COVID-19 (dated by TCRdb to the early 2020s). Receptors were amplified or captured by 5' RACE. The instrument was an Illumina NovaSeq 6000. TCRdb took the public reads, trimmed them with fastp at Q25, ran MiXCR for clone calling and kept in-frame beta chains. Rows are unified per CDR3 protein, each entry keeping the most common DNA and genes. The sample table shows 380,000 or so distinct CDR3 sequences, and 13% to 15% are seen once. Together, the top ten hold around 21% of the sample. Sequenced input: PBMCs or a T cell subset sorted from them (not recorded which). The receptors stem from a man between 18 and 35 years old who had mild COVID-19 (a few samples of this study predate the infection). The sample titles of this study are shuffled in the database, so cell type and time point are left out; the donor was told from shared clones.

This clonotype was seen more than once but under ten times. The rearrangement links TRBV12-3 or TRBV12-4 to TRBJ1-5, with 7 nucleotides matching TRBD1. J was trimmed by 4 bases and V by 2 bases; bases with no gene match: 5. The CDR3 runs 15 residues. CDR3 protein: CASSLTTGRNQPQHF. CDR3 in DNA: TGTGCCAGCAGTTTAACGACAGGGCGGAATCAGCCCCAGCATTTT.

This clonotype was detected only a few times. The V gene is TRBV4-1, the J gene TRBJ1-6; tentative D call: TRBD1 (6 bases). Germline CDR1 is MGHRA and CDR2 is YSYEKL. This CDR3 comprises 15 residues. The V end was cut by 0 bases, the J end by 8 bases, with 11 bases between. The CDR3 bases are TGCGCCAGCAGCCAAGATGACGGGGGCGATTCACCCCTCCACTTT. It encodes CASSQDDGGDSPLHF.

This clonotype was recorded at least ten times. DNA of the CDR3: TGTGCCAGCAGCCCCGGTCAAACGCCCGGGAGCTCCTATAATTCACCCCTCCACTTT. It encodes CASSPGQTPGSSYNSPLHF. The gene calls are TRBV7-2 and TRBJ1-6; D is unresolved. Germline CDR1 and CDR2: SGHTA and FQGNSA. The CDR3 loop spans 19 amino acids. V was cut by 5 bases and J by 0 bases, with 20 bases left in between.

The rearrangement links TRBV28 to TRBJ2-1, with 9 bases aligning to TRBD2. The V gene's germline CDR1 is MDHEN and CDR2 SYDVKM. The CDR3 contains 16 residues. Trimming removed 3 bases from V and 7 bases from J; junction bases left unmatched: 10. CDR3 in amino acids: CASSLVRGGQPNEQFF. The CDR3 nucleotides read TGTGCCAGCAGTTTGGTGCGGGGGGGCCAGCCGAATGAGCAGTTCTTC.

This clonotype has at least ten counts. V usage is TRBV5-1 and J usage is TRBJ2-6; 8 nucleotides match TRBD2. CDR1 is SGHRS and CDR2 is YFSETQ in the germline V gene. With 7 bases clipped from V and 0 bases from J, the junction kept 6 bases outside the gene matches. The CDR3 extends over 16 amino acids. CDR3 coding DNA: TGCGCCAGCGAAAGCGGGGGCTCCTCTGGGGCCAACGTCCTGACTTTC. As protein: CASESGGSSGANVLTF. The complete variable domain, with remaining parts taken from reference TRBV5-1 and TRBJ2-6, reads KAGVTQTPRYLIKTRGQQVTLSCSPISGHRSVSWYQQTPGQGLQFLFEYFSETQRNKGNFPGRFSGRQFSNSRSEMNVSTLELGDSALYLCASESGGSSGANVLTFGAGSRLTVL.

In its sample, this clonotype was seen a few times. This chain links TRBV27 with TRBJ1-2; D gene ambiguous. Germline-derived CDR1 and CDR2 are MNHEY and SMNVEV (reference sequence). Trimming cost V 3 bases and J 8 bases, with 13 bases left between them. The CDR3 has 13 residues. CDR3 sequence: CASSLKATNGYTF. DNA for the CDR3: TGTGCCAGCAGTTTGAAGGCAACCAACGGCTACACCTTC.

This clonotype was seen at least ten times. This chain uses TRBV2 with TRBJ2-2, with D unclear. The CDR3 covers 15 residues. Germline assignment: CDR1 SNHLY and CDR2 FYNNEI. The V and J ends lost 6 bases and 3 bases respectively, with 14 bases between them. The CDR3 is CASSTRVGDTGELFF. The CDR3 coding sequence is TGTGCCAGCAGCACCCGGGTAGGAGACACCGGGGAGCTGTTTTTT. Combining the CDR3 with reference TRBV2 and TRBJ2-2 gives the whole variable domain EPEVTQTPSHQVTQMGQEVILRCVPISNHLYFYWYRQILGQKVEFLVSFYNNEISEKSEIFDDQFSVERPDGSNFTLKIRSTKLEDSAMYFCASSTRVGDTGELFFGEGSRLTVL.

The chain is built from TRBV5-4 and TRBJ2-1; unclear D gene. This CDR3 comprises 15 residues. Germline CDR1 reads SGHNT; CDR2 reads YYREEE (reference sequence). V shed 4 bases and J shed 2 bases, with 13 bases lying between them. CDR3 sequence (DNA): TGTGCCAGCAGCGATCCGGACGCCACCTACAATGAGCAGTTCTTC. It specifies CASSDPDATYNEQFF.

This clonotype showed up just a few times. The V gene is TRBV4-3, the J gene TRBJ1-3; TRBD1 is a possible D gene (5 bases). The CDR3 runs to 16 residues. V lost 1 base and J lost 2, with 12 bases in between. Germline-derived CDR1 and CDR2 are LGHNA and YSLEER. CDR3 in amino acids: CASSQGGRWTGNTIYF. Written as DNA, the CDR3 is TGCGCCAGCAGCCAAGGGGGGAGATGGACTGGAAACACCATATATTTT.

This clonotype was recorded a few times. V usage is TRBV18 and J usage is TRBJ2-4; TRBD2 matches at 15 bases. The CDR3 extends over 18 amino acids. Looked up from germline, CDR1 is KGHSH and CDR2 is LQKENI. Trimming cost V 6 bases and J 3 bases; bases outside gene matches: 9. The CDR3 reads CASSPGLAGGDGKNIQYF. In nucleotides, the CDR3 is TGTGCCAGCTCCCCGGGACTAGCGGGGGGCGACGGCAAAAACATTCAGTACTTC.

V and J are TRBV5-4 and TRBJ1-4; 9 nucleotides line up with TRBD1. V trimming: 4 bases; J trimming: 7 bases; junction bases outside the gene matches: 5. There are 14 residues in the CDR3. CDR1 SGHNT and CDR2 YYREEE come from the germline V gene (reference sequence). The CDR3 sequence: CASSKQGAVEKLFF. The CDR3 DNA reads TGTGCCAGCAGCAAACAGGGGGCGGTTGAAAAACTGTTTTTT.

This chain joins TRBV21-1 and TRBJ1-2. TRBV21-1 is given as a pseudogene. The CDR3 has 10 residues. The CDR3 DNA follows: TGTGCCAGGTGGAGCTATGGCTACACCTTC. Amino acids: CARWSYGYTF.

This chain connects TRBV20-1 to TRBJ1-2; D remains ambiguous. The germline V and J ends were trimmed by 4 bases and 2 bases, with 5 bases remaining between them. Germline V lookup: CDR1 DFQATT, CDR2 SNEGSKA (reference sequence). The CDR3 contains 11 residues. For the CDR3, the DNA is TGCAGTGCTAATTCGAACTATGGCTACACCTTC. This encodes CSANSNYGYTF.